The clone carrying this T cell receptor beta chain was detected ten times or more. Each CDR3 protein gets one entry after TCRdb re-called the 5' RACE reads with MiXCR. The sample lists about 250,000 distinct CDR3 sequences, 7% to 10% occurring once. The sample originates from a study of CD8 T cells in ankylosing spondylitis. The CDR3 loop spans 13 amino acids. The V and J ends lost 0 bases and 5 bases respectively, with 6 bases between them. Germline assignment: CDR1 SGHRS and CDR2 YFSETQ. Sequenced: blood, either unsorted or a sorted T cell fraction (not recorded which). The chain employs TRBV5-1 and TRBJ2-1; D not resolved. The TCR was taken from a female donor with ankylosing spondylitis or in good health (not recorded which). The CDR3 loop is CASSLAGDNEQFF. DNA of the CDR3: TGCGCCAGCAGCTTGGCCGGAGACAATGAGCAGTTCTTC.